The 29 T cell receptor beta chains below were found in one sample sequenced in a study of T-cell memory formation after mild COVID-19. Each CDR3 protein is one row after TCRdb ran MiXCR on the 5' RACE reads. This sample has some 290,000 distinct CDR3 sequences; 15% to 20% occur once, and the top ten carry roughly 23%. The specimen sequenced was PBMCs or a T cell subset sorted from them (not recorded which). The receptors shown here come from a man between 18 and 29 years old who had mild COVID-19 (a few samples of this study predate the infection). Cell type and time point are not known.

This sequence joins TRBV2 and TRBJ2-2; possibly TRBD1 for D (5 bases). In germline, CDR1 is SNHLY, CDR2 FYNNEI. The CDR3 loop spans 12 amino acids. Between the trimmed V and J ends, which lost 6 bases and 7 bases, there was a span of 9 bases. CDR3 residues: CASSAGIGELFF. The CDR3 DNA sequence: TGTGCCAGCAGCGCAGGGATCGGGGAGCTGTTTTTT.

This clonotype was recorded a few times. This chain connects TRBV18 to TRBJ2-7; 7 bases align to TRBD1. Per germline, CDR1 KGHSH and CDR2 LQKENI. This CDR3 has 15 amino acids. Trimming removed 3 bases from V and 4 bases from J; junction bases left unmatched: 9. The CDR3 bases are TGTGCCAGCTCACCGGGTGGGACAGAGTCTTACGAGCAGTACGTC. Encoded protein: CASSPGGTESYEQYV.

There are a few counts of this clonotype. The chain combines TRBV6-5 with TRBJ1-5; weak D call: TRBD1 (5 bases). The V and J ends lost 6 bases and 5 bases respectively, with 14 bases between them. Germline-derived CDR1 and CDR2 are MNHEY and SVGAGI. The CDR3 covers 14 residues. CDR3 residues: CASSLIGAYQPQHF. CDR3 nucleotides: TGTGCCAGCAGCCTAATTGGGGCCTATCAGCCCCAGCATTTT.

The chain links TRBV12-3 or TRBV12-4 to TRBJ1-4; D gene uncertain. This CDR3 has 14 residues. With 6 bases removed from V and 7 bases from J, the gap between germline ends came to 15 bases. CDR3 sequence reads: CASSPSWGIEKLFF. The CDR3, as DNA: TGTGCCAGCAGCCCATCCTGGGGAATTGAAAAACTGTTTTTT.

J is TRBJ2-2 and V is TRBV5-1; 9 nucleotides match TRBD1. Germline trimming cut 0 bases from V and 4 bases from J; bases unmatched to any gene: 4. CDR1 is SGHRS and CDR2 is YFSETQ in the germline V gene. The CDR3 covers 16 residues. The CDR3 nucleotides are TGCGCCAGCAGCTTGGCCGACAGGGGGAGCACCGGGGAGCTGTTTTTT. It yields the protein CASSLADRGSTGELFF. Together with reference TRBV5-1 and TRBJ2-2, the CDR3 gives the full variable domain: KAGVTQTPRYLIKTRGQQVTLSCSPISGHRSVSWYQQTPGQGLQFLFEYFSETQRNKGNFPGRFSGRQFSNSRSEMNVSTLELGDSALYLCASSLADRGSTGELFFGEGSRLTVL.

The J gene is TRBJ1-2, the V gene TRBV29-1, with TRBD1 matching over 7 bases. J was trimmed by 5 bases and V by 4 bases; bases with no gene match: 4. The CDR3 has 12 amino acids. Germline-derived CDR1 and CDR2 are SQVTM and ANQGSEA. CDR3 sequence (DNA): TGCAGCGTTGTGACAGGGTTTTATGGCTACACCTTC. Residues: CSVVTGFYGYTF.

The chain carries TRBV9 and TRBJ2-3; no clear D gene. Trimming took off 6 bases at V and 0 bases at J, with 8 bases between the two ends. The CDR3 is 13 amino acids. Germline V gene sequence: CDR1 SGDLS, CDR2 YYNGEE. CDR3 protein: CASNYYSTDTQYF. CDR3 nucleotides: TGTGCCAGCAACTATTACAGCACAGATACGCAGTATTTT.

This clonotype was observed a handful of times. The chain couples TRBV3-1 to TRBJ1-1; a possible D gene is TRBD1 (6 bases). The CDR3 totals 12 residues. Germline lookup yields CDR1 LGHDT and CDR2 YNNKEL (reference sequence). V lost 8 bases and J 4 bases, leaving 11 bases between the germline ends. CDR3 in DNA: TGTGCCAGCTTGGGGGCAGGCACTGAAGCTTTCTTT. Its translation: CASLGAGTEAFF.

This sequence joins TRBV18 and TRBJ2-5; 10 bases are shared with TRBD1. V lost 6 bases and J lost 2; bases outside the gene matches: 6. The CDR3 contains 15 residues. CDR1 is KGHSH, CDR2 LQKENI, per germline. CDR3 amino acids: CASSERTGGQETQYF. The CDR3 nucleotides are TGTGCCAGCTCCGAGAGGACAGGGGGTCAAGAGACCCAGTACTTC.

The chain has TRBV20-1 and TRBJ2-3; 9 bases align to TRBD1. Germline CDR1 and CDR2: DFQATT and SNEGSKA (reference sequence). This CDR3 spans 15 amino acids. V lost 3 bases, J lost 5 bases, and 9 bases stayed unmatched. The CDR3 region has the DNA TGCAGTGCTAGGGCACAGGGGGCGCGATTAGATACGCAGTATTTT. This sequence encodes CSARAQGARLDTQYF.

This clonotype was observed at least ten times. V usage is TRBV9 and J usage is TRBJ2-5; 8 nucleotides match TRBD2. Germline V gene lookup returns CDR1 SGDLS and CDR2 YYNGEE. The CDR3 is made up of 15 amino acids. Losses at the gene ends were 0 bases for V and 5 bases for J; bases not matched to a gene: 6. CDR3 nucleotides: TGTGCCAGCAGCGTAGAGGTTAGCGGGGTTGAGACCCAGTACTTC. Protein sequence: CASSVEVSGVETQYF. Filled out from reference TRBV9 and TRBJ2-5, the complete variable domain reads DSGVTQTPKHLITATGQRVTLRCSPRSGDLSVYWYQQSLDQGLQFLIQYYNGEERAKGNILERFSAQQFPDLHSELNLSSLELGDSALYFCASSVEVSGVETQYFGPGTRLLVL.

The J gene is TRBJ2-7, the V gene TRBV30; D may be TRBD1 (5 bases). Per germline, CDR1 GTSNPN and CDR2 SVGIG (reference sequence). The V gene lost 3 bases and the J gene lost 5 bases, with 14 bases spanning the gap. This CDR3 contains 13 residues. CDR3 in DNA: TGTGCCTGGAGCAGCAGGGTCCAGGACGAGCAGTACTTC. Encoded protein: CAWSSRVQDEQYF. Full variable domain (outside the CDR3, taken from reference TRBV30 and TRBJ2-7): SQTIHQWPATLVQPVGSPLSLECTVEGTSNPNLYWYRQAAGRGLQLLFYSVGIGQISSEVPQNLSASRPQDRQFILSSKKLLLSDSGFYLCAWSSRVQDEQYFGPGTRLTVT.

V is TRBV7-6 and J is TRBJ1-3, with unresolved D. This CDR3 comprises 14 residues. CDR1 SGHVS and CDR2 FNYEAQ come from the germline V gene. Trimming took 0 bases from V and 4 from J, leaving 7 bases between them. DNA of the CDR3: TGTGCCAGCAGCTTAGCAGGCACCGGAAACACCATATATTTT. Translation gives CASSLAGTGNTIYF.

The chain joins TRBV4-1 to TRBJ2-2; no definite D call. Trimming pared 6 bases from V and 0 bases from J, leaving 11 bases between. The germline V gene encodes CDR1 MGHRA and CDR2 YSYEKL. This CDR3 is 15 amino acids long. CDR3 nucleotides: TGCGCCAGCAGGGGCATGGAGTCGAACACCGGGGAGCTGTTTTTT. It is translated as CASRGMESNTGELFF.

This clonotype was picked up a small number of times. V and J are TRBV7-9 and TRBJ1-2; 9 nucleotides align to TRBD1. J lost 3 bases, V lost 4 bases, and 6 bases had no gene match. There are 15 residues in the CDR3. Germline values: CDR1 SEHNR, CDR2 FQNEAQ (reference sequence). Here the CDR3 DNA reads TGTGCCAGCAGCTCCGGACAGGGGAATTACTATGGCTACACCTTC. It yields the protein CASSSGQGNYYGYTF. The whole variable domain, filled in from reference TRBV7-9 and TRBJ1-2, reads DTGVSQNPRHKITKRGQNVTFRCDPISEHNRLYWYRQTLGQGPEFLTYFQNEAQLEKSRLLSDRFSAERPKGSFSTLEIQRTEQGDSAMYLCASSSGQGNYYGYTFGSGTRLTVV.

In this sample, this clonotype turned up a few times. This sequence joins TRBV5-1 and TRBJ1-3; 8 nucleotides agree with TRBD1. Losses at the gene ends were 2 bases for V and 2 bases for J; bases not matched to a gene: 9. The CDR3 has 17 residues. CDR1 is SGHRS, CDR2 YFSETQ, per germline. CDR3 loop: CASSFLDRGLAGNTIYF. CDR3 coding DNA: TGCGCCAGCAGCTTTCTAGACAGGGGTCTAGCTGGAAACACCATATATTTT.

The V gene is TRBV2, the J gene TRBJ1-2; D is unresolved. This CDR3 region has 12 residues. With 3 bases removed from V and 10 bases from J, the gap between germline ends came to 12 bases. The germline CDR1 and CDR2 sequences are SNHLY and FYNNEI. CDR3 protein: CASSDDGYNYTF. CDR3 nucleotides: TGTGCCAGCAGTGATGACGGTTATAACTACACCTTC.

This chain joins TRBV6-5 and TRBJ2-5, with 9 bases lining up with TRBD2. V was clipped by 5 bases and J by 3 bases; unmatched bases: 7. Germline V gene lookup returns CDR1 MNHEY and CDR2 SVGAGI. The CDR3 contains 15 residues. This chain's CDR3 is CASSGGASGEETQYF. CDR3 coding DNA: TGTGCCAGCAGTGGGGGGGCTAGCGGGGAAGAGACCCAGTACTTC.

The chain joins TRBV7-2 to TRBJ2-7, with D perhaps given as TRBD1 or TRBD2 (5 bases each). The CDR3 length is 14 residues. V gave up 1 base and J gave up 1 base, with 8 bases separating them. Per the germline V gene, CDR1 is SGHTA and CDR2 is FQGNSA. The CDR3 DNA is TGTGCCAGCAGCTTAGGGGGGAAATCCTACGAGCAGTACTTC. Amino acids: CASSLGGKSYEQYF. Full variable domain (remainder filled in from reference TRBV7-2 and TRBJ2-7): GAGVSQSPSNKVTEKGKDVELRCDPISGHTALYWYRQSLGQGLEFLIYFQGNSAPDKSGLPSDRFSAERTGGSVSTLTIQRTQQEDSAVYLCASSLGGKSYEQYFGPGTRLTVT.

This clonotype was seen a few times. The V gene is TRBV15, the J gene TRBJ1-1, with no clear D. V was clipped by 5 bases and J by 4 bases, with 14 bases between them. The CDR3 is 14 residues long. Germline V gene sequence: CDR1 LNHNV, CDR2 YYDKDF (reference sequence). The CDR3, as DNA: TGTGCCACCAGCGGCGGACCGTCCCCCACTGAAGCTTTCTTT. Translating it yields CATSGGPSPTEAFF.

This clonotype was found many times. The chain carries TRBV7-2 and TRBJ2-1, with a possible D match to TRBD2 (6 bases). This CDR3 is built from 13 residues. Germline loops: CDR1 SGHTA, CDR2 FQGNSA. V was cut by 0 bases and J by 9 bases, with 9 bases left in between. The CDR3 DNA reads as TGTGCCAGCAGCTTAGCGGAGGGAGGTGAGCAGTTCTTC. Amino acid sequence: CASSLAEGGEQFF.

The gene calls are TRBV11-2 and TRBJ1-1, with a weak D call TRBD1 (6 bases). The V gene lost 5 bases and the J gene lost 5 bases, with 15 bases spanning the gap. Germline assignment: CDR1 SGHAT and CDR2 FQNNGV. The CDR3 is made up of 14 amino acids. The CDR3 region is CASSQWGPGTEAFF. CDR3 DNA: TGTGCCAGCAGCCAGTGGGGGCCGGGGACTGAAGCTTTCTTT.

This clonotype was recorded a few times. The chain recombines TRBV2 with TRBJ2-1, with 10 bases lining up with TRBD2. CDR1 and CDR2 (germline): SNHLY, FYNNEI. This CDR3 comprises 16 residues. V shed 5 bases, J shed 7 bases, and the junction held 11 bases outside the gene matches. DNA of the CDR3: TGTGCCAGCAGTCGTCGCGCTAGCGGGGGAGGGAATGAGCAGTTCTTC. Protein sequence: CASSRRASGGGNEQFF. The complete variable domain, with remaining parts taken from reference TRBV2 and TRBJ2-1, reads EPEVTQTPSHQVTQMGQEVILRCVPISNHLYFYWYRQILGQKVEFLVSFYNNEISEKSEIFDDQFSVERPDGSNFTLKIRSTKLEDSAMYFCASSRRASGGGNEQFFGPGTRLTVL.

This clonotype occurred many times. The chain carries TRBV20-1 and TRBJ1-5, with TRBD1 matching over 9 bases. The length of the CDR3 is 16 residues. V gave up 3 bases and J gave up 7 bases; unmatched junction bases: 13. Germline V lookup: CDR1 DFQATT, CDR2 SNEGSKA (reference sequence). The CDR3 sequence is CSASLRTGAIHQPQHF. The CDR3 DNA reads TGCAGTGCTAGCCTTAGGACAGGGGCAATTCACCAGCCCCAGCATTTT.

The chain links TRBV5-4 to TRBJ2-2; D possibly uses TRBD1 or TRBD2 (5 bases each). CDR3 length equals 16 residues. Trimming removed 1 base at V and 1 base at J, with 11 bases between. CDR1 and CDR2 (germline): SGHNT, YYREEE (reference sequence). CDR3 in DNA: TGTGCCAGCAGCTTGTCACGGGGCTTGAACACCGGGGAGCTGTTTTTT. Protein sequence: CASSLSRGLNTGELFF.

This clonotype was detected ten times or more. The V and J genes are TRBV20-1 and TRBJ1-2; 7 bases agree with TRBD1. J gave up 2 bases and V 0 bases, and 6 bases lay outside the gene matches. Germline V gene lookup returns CDR1 DFQATT and CDR2 SNEGSKA (reference sequence). This CDR3 contains 15 residues. CDR3 sequence (DNA): TGCAGTGCTAGAGATTCGGCACAGGGGAACTATGGCTACACCTTC. Its protein product is CSARDSAQGNYGYTF.

The V and J genes are TRBV20-1 and TRBJ2-7, with TRBD2 matching 12 bases. The CDR3 is 15 amino acids. Trimming took 3 bases from V and 6 from J; bases not matched to a gene: 9. Germline CDR1 is DFQATT and CDR2 is SNEGSKA (reference sequence). CDR3 region: CSASSGLAGILEQYF. The CDR3 DNA sequence: TGCAGTGCTAGCTCAGGACTAGCGGGGATCCTCGAGCAGTACTTC.

A word on this clonotype: A junction end diverges from the germline sequence, so it may reflect a read error. J is TRBJ1-6 and V is TRBV6-5; D is perhaps TRBD1 (5 bases). The V gene's germline CDR1 is MNHEY and CDR2 SVGAGI. This CDR3 has 12 residues. CDR3 residues: CASSGTGRRKWF. CDR3 sequence (DNA): TGTGCCAGCAGTGGTACGGGACGGCGGAAATGGTTT.

The chain has TRBV28 and TRBJ1-5, with D maybe TRBD1 (5 bases). Germline assignment: CDR1 MDHEN and CDR2 SYDVKM. CDR3 size: 16 residues. Trimming pared 2 bases from V and 3 bases from J, leaving 14 bases between. The CDR3 sequence: CASSLMGGPTNQPQHF. The CDR3 DNA reads TGTGCCAGCAGTTTAATGGGGGGACCGACCAATCAGCCCCAGCATTTT.